This is a list of T cell receptor beta chains from one sample in a study of brain T cells in children with intractable seizures. The table came from immunoSEQ multiplex PCR; TCRdb's copy has only in-frame clones and leaves some out. Among a few hundred thousand clones listed, 93% were seen once. The sequenced sample was peripheral blood, obtained around 5 months after surgery. These receptors originate from a boy under two years old with tuberous sclerosis and intractable seizures. CDR3s include the opening cysteine and the closing phenylalanine or tryptophan. D genes are given only for firm matches. Part of the rows lack a size; the others show once, few, many or a class for expanded clones.

clone_size: once
v_call: TRBV5-5
j_call: TRBJ2-1
d_call: TRBD1
cdr3_nt: TGTGCCAGCAGCGTGAGGGACAGCTACAATGAGCAGTTCTTC
cdr3_aa: CASSVRDSYNEQFF

clone_size: NA
v_call: TRBV7-6
j_call: TRBJ2-1
d_call: NA
cdr3_nt: TGTGCCAGCAGCTCAACGACAGGACAGCGTCGGTTCTTC
cdr3_aa: CASSSTTGQRRFF

clone_size: NA
v_call: TRBV21-1
j_call: TRBJ1-1
d_call: NA
cdr3_nt: TGTGCCAGCAGCAAAGTTGGAGGGGAGTTCACTGAAGCTTTCTTT
cdr3_aa: CASSKVGGEFTEAFF

clone_size: NA
v_call: TRBV3-1/TRBV3-2
j_call: TRBJ2-5
d_call: TRBD2
cdr3_nt: TGTGCCAGCAGCCAAGCGCTAGCGGGCGTCGAAGAGACCCAGTACTTC
cdr3_aa: CASSQALAGVEETQYF

clone_size: NA
v_call: TRBV10-3
j_call: TRBJ2-1
d_call: TRBD2
cdr3_nt: TGTGCCATCAGTGAGTTAAAGACTAGCGGGGCTGTTTACAATGAGCAGTTCTTC
cdr3_aa: CAISELKTSGAVYNEQFF

clone_size: NA
v_call: TRBV10-3
j_call: TRBJ2-3
d_call: TRBD2
cdr3_nt: TGTGCCATCAGTGAGCCCACCTACGGGGCGGGAGATGGAGATACGCAGTATTTT
cdr3_aa: CAISEPTYGAGDGDTQYF

clone_size: NA
v_call: TRBV24-1
j_call: TRBJ2-7
d_call: NA
cdr3_nt: TGTGCCACCAGTGATGTGAAGTCCTCCTACGAGCAGTACTTC
cdr3_aa: CATSDVKSSYEQYF

clone_size: NA
v_call: TRBV11-2
j_call: TRBJ2-1
d_call: NA
cdr3_nt: TGTGCCAGCAGCTTAGAGTTCACAGGGCCTCTGTTCTTC
cdr3_aa: CASSLEFTGPLFF

clone_size: NA
v_call: TRBV7-8
j_call: TRBJ2-7
d_call: NA
cdr3_nt: TGTGCCAGCAGCTTGGGCTACTACGAGCAGTACTTC
cdr3_aa: CASSLGYYEQYF

clone_size: NA
v_call: TRBV11-2
j_call: TRBJ2-7
d_call: TRBD1
cdr3_nt: TGTGCCAGCAGCATCCGACAGGGCTCCTACGAGCAGTACTTC
cdr3_aa: CASSIRQGSYEQYF

clone_size: NA
v_call: TRBV2
j_call: TRBJ2-7
d_call: TRBD2
cdr3_nt: TGTGCCAGCAGGACTAGCGGGTACGAGCAGTACTTC
cdr3_aa: CASRTSGYEQYF

clone_size: NA
v_call: TRBV13
j_call: TRBJ1-5
d_call: TRBD1
cdr3_nt: TGTGCCAGCAGTCGACAGGGGGCGGAACAGCCCCAGCATTTT
cdr3_aa: CASSRQGAEQPQHF

clone_size: NA
v_call: TRBV28
j_call: TRBJ1-2
d_call: NA
cdr3_nt: TGTGCCAGCAGTTTACTTCGACCGTATGGCTACACCTTC
cdr3_aa: CASSLLRPYGYTF

clone_size: NA
v_call: TRBV10-3
j_call: TRBJ1-1
d_call: NA
cdr3_nt: TGTGCCATCAGTGAGCCCGGTGGGACCCCGAACACTGAAGCTTTCTTT
cdr3_aa: CAISEPGGTPNTEAFF

clone_size: once
v_call: TRBV7-9
j_call: TRBJ2-3
d_call: TRBD2
cdr3_nt: TGTGCCAGCAGCTGGACTAGCGGGAGGGCAGATACGCAGTATTTT
cdr3_aa: CASSWTSGRADTQYF

clone_size: NA
v_call: TRBV12-5
j_call: TRBJ2-7
d_call: NA
cdr3_nt: TGTGCTAGTGGGTCCGTGGGTGTGGGCTACGAGCAGTACTTC
cdr3_aa: CASGSVGVGYEQYF

clone_size: NA
v_call: TRBV12-5
j_call: TRBJ1-1
d_call: TRBD1
cdr3_nt: TGTGCTAGTGGTTTGTCCCCAACAGGGGCGTATTTCTTTGAAGCTTTCTTT
cdr3_aa: CASGLSPTGAYFFEAFF

clone_size: NA
v_call: TRBV30
j_call: TRBJ1-5
d_call: NA
cdr3_nt: TGTGCCTGGAGTGCATATGGACATACCTATCAGCCCCAGCATTTT
cdr3_aa: CAWSAYGHTYQPQHF

clone_size: NA
v_call: TRBV27
j_call: TRBJ2-1
d_call: TRBD1
cdr3_nt: TGTGCCAGCAGCTCCTCGAGGGACAGGGGGTTCAATGAGCAGTTCTTC
cdr3_aa: CASSSSRDRGFNEQFF

clone_size: NA
v_call: TRBV7-9
j_call: TRBJ2-7
d_call: NA
cdr3_nt: TGTGCCAGCAGCACAAGCTACGAGCAGTACTTC
cdr3_aa: CASSTSYEQYF

clone_size: NA
v_call: TRBV7-9
j_call: TRBJ2-7
d_call: TRBD1
cdr3_nt: TGTGCCAGCAGCTTGTTGGGGACAGGGGACGACGAGCAGTACTTC
cdr3_aa: CASSLLGTGDDEQYF

clone_size: NA
v_call: TRBV7-2
j_call: TRBJ1-1
d_call: TRBD1
cdr3_nt: TGTGCCAGCAGCTTAGTGGGGACAGGGCTCACTGAAGCTTTCTTT
cdr3_aa: CASSLVGTGLTEAFF

clone_size: once
v_call: TRBV5-8
j_call: TRBJ1-5
d_call: NA
cdr3_nt: TGTGCCAGCAGCCCTCGAAGCAATCAGCCCCAGCATTTT
cdr3_aa: CASSPRSNQPQHF

clone_size: NA
v_call: TRBV5-1
j_call: TRBJ1-3
d_call: NA
cdr3_nt: TGCGCCAGCAGCTTGGGGGGGCCTGGAAACACCATATATTTT
cdr3_aa: CASSLGGPGNTIYF

clone_size: NA
v_call: TRBV5-1
j_call: TRBJ1-2
d_call: NA
cdr3_nt: TGCGCCAGCAGCTTGGATTGGGGCTCCTATGGCTACACCTTC
cdr3_aa: CASSLDWGSYGYTF

clone_size: NA
v_call: TRBV11-2
j_call: TRBJ1-2
d_call: TRBD1
cdr3_nt: TGTGCCAGCAGCCTAGGACAGGGCTATGGCTACACCTTC
cdr3_aa: CASSLGQGYGYTF

clone_size: few
v_call: TRBV7-2
j_call: TRBJ2-7
d_call: NA
cdr3_nt: TGCCCACTAGGCGAGCAGTACTTC
cdr3_aa: CPLGEQYF

clone_size: NA
v_call: TRBV6-6
j_call: TRBJ2-7
d_call: NA
cdr3_nt: TGTGCCAGCAGTCAAGCCGACACCTCCTACGAGCAGTACTTC
cdr3_aa: CASSQADTSYEQYF

clone_size: NA
v_call: TRBV2
j_call: TRBJ2-1
d_call: TRBD1
cdr3_nt: TGTGCCAGCAGTAGACAGGGTAATCAGTTCTTC
cdr3_aa: CASSRQGNQFF

clone_size: NA
v_call: TRBV9
j_call: TRBJ1-4
d_call: NA
cdr3_nt: TGTGCCAGCAGCGTATCCCACAGTGCAACTAATGAAAAACTGTTTTTT
cdr3_aa: CASSVSHSATNEKLFF

clone_size: NA
v_call: TRBV2
j_call: TRBJ2-1
d_call: NA
cdr3_nt: TGTGCCAGCAGTGAATATGTGGGGCTCTCCTACAATGAGCAGTTCTTC
cdr3_aa: CASSEYVGLSYNEQFF

clone_size: NA
v_call: TRBV5-4
j_call: TRBJ1-2
d_call: NA
cdr3_nt: TGTGCCAGCAGCTTGGTTCGGGGGCAGTTTCATGGCTACACCTTC
cdr3_aa: CASSLVRGQFHGYTF

clone_size: NA
v_call: TRBV2
j_call: TRBJ2-1
d_call: TRBD2
cdr3_nt: TGTGCCAGCAGGACTAGCGGTGCCTACAATGAGCAGTTCTTC
cdr3_aa: CASRTSGAYNEQFF

clone_size: NA
v_call: TRBV19
j_call: TRBJ2-5
d_call: NA
cdr3_nt: TGTGCCAGTAGTACACCAGGAGAAAAAGAGACCCAGTACTTC
cdr3_aa: CASSTPGEKETQYF

clone_size: NA
v_call: TRBV6-5
j_call: TRBJ2-7
d_call: TRBD2
cdr3_nt: TGTGCCAGCAGCTACGCTCTAGCGGCCGAGCAGTACTTC
cdr3_aa: CASSYALAAEQYF